One sample yielded the 13 T cell receptor beta chains listed below, sequenced in a study of blood T cell repertoires in COVID-19. Libraries were prepared by immunoSEQ multiplex PCR; TCRdb keeps only in-frame clonotypes and omits some of them. Of 60,000 or so clones in the sample, roughly 71% were seen once. The sequencing sample was made of peripheral blood. Receptor source: a woman of 80 years or more with acute or convalescent COVID-19.

This clone has a count of ten or more. The chain combines TRBV6-2 or TRBV6-3 with TRBJ2-7; D is uncertain. Trimming removed 5 bases from V and 1 base from J, with 3 bases in between. Looked up from germline, CDR1 is MNHEY and CDR2 is SVGEGT. The CDR3 runs to 11 residues. Here the CDR3 reads CASSISYEQYF. DNA for the CDR3: TGTGCCAGCAGTATATCCTACGAGCAGTACTTC.

The chain carries TRBV6-6 and TRBJ2-1; 14 nucleotides agree with TRBD2. Germline CDR1 MNHNY, CDR2 SVGAGI (reference sequence). CDR3 length: 16 amino acids. Losses at the gene ends were 7 bases for V and 6 bases for J; bases not matched to a gene: 8. The CDR3 region has the DNA TGTGCCAGCACTAACGGGACTAGCGGGAGAGTCAATGAGCAGTTCTTC. This codes for CASTNGTSGRVNEQFF.

The rearrangement joins TRBV7-2 to TRBJ2-1, with 11 bases lining up with TRBD2. This CDR3 has 15 amino acids. Trimming at V came to 5 bases and at J to 5 bases, leaving 5 bases not matched to a gene. CDR1 and CDR2 (germline): SGHTA, FQGNSA. The CDR3 sequence: CASSGRGLADNEQFF. For the CDR3, the DNA is TGTGCCAGCAGCGGGAGGGGACTAGCGGACAATGAGCAGTTCTTC.

This rearrangement joins TRBV7-9 to TRBJ2-3; possible D gene TRBD2, 7 bases. The CDR3 extends over 15 amino acids. Germline values: CDR1 SEHNR, CDR2 FQNEAQ (reference sequence). The V end lost 2 bases, the J end lost 1 base, and 10 bases lay between the germline ends. The CDR3 bases are TGTGCCAGCAGCTTATGGGGGGGCTGCACAGATACGCAGTATTTT. Its protein product is CASSLWGGCTDTQYF.

V usage is TRBV19 and J usage is TRBJ1-2, with 7 bases fitting TRBD1. Germline values: CDR1 LNHDA, CDR2 SQIVND (reference sequence). The CDR3 length is 17 residues. Germline trimming cut 4 bases from V and 5 bases from J; bases unmatched to any gene: 16. The CDR3 DNA follows: TGTGCCAGTAGTAGAAGATACAGGGGAAATTTGGGATATGGCTACACCTTC. Translation gives CASSRRYRGNLGYGYTF.

V is TRBV5-1 and J is TRBJ1-1; 9 positions match TRBD1. The ends lost 2 bases at V and 6 bases at J; junction bases unmatched: 11. Germline V gives CDR1 SGHRS, CDR2 YFSETQ. The CDR3 is 16 amino acids. In DNA form, the CDR3 reads TGCGCCAGCAGCTTACAGGGGGCGCGGGGAGCGGCTGAAGCTTTCTTT. It specifies CASSLQGARGAAEAFF.

This clone was recorded only once. The chain uses TRBV21-1 and TRBJ2-7; the table's D call TRBD2 went unverified against the DNA. TRBV21-1 is a pseudogene segment. CDR3 size: 15 residues. The CDR3 loop reads CASSLGEGGSYEQYF. DNA of the CDR3: TGTGCCAGCAGCCTCGGGGAGGGAGGCTCCTACGAGCAGTACTTC.

J is TRBJ2-4 and V is TRBV6-5; a possible D gene is TRBD1 (5 bases). The CDR3 loop spans 13 amino acids. V dropped 7 bases and J dropped 6 bases, with 13 bases sitting between them. From germline, CDR1 is MNHEY and CDR2 SVGAGI. For the CDR3, the DNA is TGTGCCAGCACCGCACAGGCCTCAAACATTCAGTACTTC. Translated: CASTAQASNIQYF.

The chain couples TRBV7-2 to TRBJ2-6; D is ambiguous. Looked up from germline, CDR1 is SGHTA and CDR2 is FQGNSA. Trimming took off 1 base at V and 1 base at J, with 5 bases between the two ends. The CDR3 is 15 amino acids. CDR3 in amino acids: CASSLDGSGANVLTF. The CDR3 region has the DNA TGTGCCAGCAGCTTAGACGGTTCTGGGGCCAACGTCCTGACTTTC.

The genes are TRBV5-1 and TRBJ2-7, with D hard to call. This CDR3 region has 11 residues. V was cut by 3 bases and J by 3 bases, with 4 bases left in between. From germline, CDR1 is SGHRS and CDR2 YFSETQ. The CDR3 nucleotides are TGCGCCAGCAGCTCTAACTACGAGCAGTACTTC. Amino acid sequence: CASSSNYEQYF.

The chain recombines TRBV4-1 with TRBJ2-5, with a tentative D call TRBD1 (6 bases). The CDR3 sequence is 17 residues long. Germline V lookup: CDR1 MGHRA, CDR2 YSYEKL. Trimming took off 0 bases at V and 1 base at J, with 15 bases between the two ends. The DNA for the CDR3 is TGCGCCAGCAGCCAAGAATCCACTTCAGGGGCCCAAGAGACCCAGTACTTC. This encodes CASSQESTSGAQETQYF.

This clone was detected only a few times. The CDR3 loop is CASSPLPEGSSPLHF. In DNA, the CDR3 is TGTGCCAGCTCACCACTTCCAGAAGGGAGTTCACCCCTCCACTTT. This chain uses TRBV18 with TRBJ1-6, with D uncertain. With 1 base removed from V and 9 bases from J, the gap between germline ends came to 13 bases. CDR1 KGHSH and CDR2 LQKENI come from the germline V gene. The length of the CDR3 is 15 residues.

The chain carries TRBV6-4 and TRBJ1-1; 8 bases agree with TRBD1. CDR1 is MRHNA, CDR2 SNTAGT, per germline. CDR3 size: 14 residues. Unmatched junction bases numbered 5, after V lost 7 bases and J lost 1 base. In DNA, the CDR3 is TGTGCCAGCAAGCCGGGACAGGCGAACACTGAAGCTTTCTTT. It encodes CASKPGQANTEAFF.